This TCR beta chain was sequenced during a study of T cells in Graves' hyperthyroidism and ophthalmopathy. General study points: Peripheral blood also featured most of the thyroid clonotypes expanded above 0.001.

For this clonotype: Its antigen is not known.

The CDR3 extends over 15 amino acids. Germline V gene sequence: CDR1 SGHTA, CDR2 FQGNSA. V shed 7 bases and J 8 bases; nucleotides not matched to a gene: 11. Template material for amplifying TCR beta CDR3 regions consisted of RNA transcripts. The study used the HTBI primer set for a first-round RT-PCR of the TCR CDR3. TCRdb re-called the multiplex PCR reads through MiXCR, storing one row per CDR3 protein. The sample lists hundreds of thousands of distinct CDR3 sequences; over 15% were seen once. Not enrolled were patients with uncontrolled infection, other autoimmune disease, pregnancy or lactation. The genes are TRBV7-2 and TRBJ1-6, with 7 bases aligning to TRBD1. This receptor was taken from a woman younger than 35 with Graves' hyperthyroidism. The sample comprised blood. CDR3 region: CASTTVRGRDSPLHF. The DNA for the CDR3 is TGTGCCAGCACCACCGTCAGGGGGAGGGATTCACCCCTCCACTTT. Based on the CDR3 plus reference TRBV7-2 and TRBJ1-6, the full variable domain is GAGVSQSPSNKVTEKGKDVELRCDPISGHTALYWYRQSLGQGLEFLIYFQGNSAPDKSGLPSDRFSAERTGGSVSTLTIQRTQQEDSAVYLCASTTVRGRDSPLHFGNGTRLTVT.